These 20 T cell receptor beta chains originate from one sample sequenced in a study of T cell responses to AZD1222 COVID-19 vaccine. Profiling relied on immunoSEQ multiplex PCR, and the TCRdb table lists in-frame clones only, not all of them. The data contain 130,000 to 150,000 clones, roughly 91% of them singletons. This specimen was peripheral blood, taken on day 0 of AZD1222 vaccination. The receptors were sampled from an adult in good health.

J is TRBJ2-2 and V is TRBV7-6; the D gene is possibly TRBD1 (5 bases). This CDR3 comprises 15 residues. The V gene's germline CDR1 is SGHVS and CDR2 FNYEAQ. Between the trimmed V and J ends, which lost 0 bases and 3 bases, there was a span of 8 bases. The CDR3 nucleotides are TGTGCCAGCAGCTTAGCCAGGGCCCACACCGGGGAGCTGTTTTTT. Encoded protein: CASSLARAHTGELFF.

This clone appeared a single time. V and J are TRBV6-5 and TRBJ1-2; D ambiguous. Germline lookup yields CDR1 MNHEY and CDR2 SVGAGI. V lost 0 bases to trimming and J lost 1 base, with 6 bases between them. There are 14 residues in the CDR3. CDR3 loop: CASSYSRSNYGYTF. The DNA of the CDR3 is TGTGCCAGCAGTTACTCCCGGAGTAACTATGGCTACACCTTC.

CDR3 bases: TGTGCCAGCAGCTTGGATAGCGGGGGGGAGGATTACGAGCAGTACTTC. Protein: CASSLDSGGEDYEQYF. V gene TRBV5-4 combines with J gene TRBJ2-7; 11 bases agree with TRBD2. CDR1 and CDR2 (germline): SGHNT, YYREEE (reference sequence). The length of the CDR3 is 16 residues. The V gene end was trimmed by 0 bases and the J gene end by 4 bases; junction bases not matched to a gene: 6.

The CDR3 DNA is TGTGCCAGCAGCCCCCGGGGGGGCAACTATGGCTACACCTTC. This codes for CASSPRGGNYGYTF. This chain links TRBV4-2 with TRBJ1-2; possible D gene TRBD1, 6 bases. From germline, CDR1 is LGHNA and CDR2 YNFKEQ. The CDR3 is 14 residues long. Trimming left V 4 bases short and J 2 bases short, with 11 bases between.

The rearrangement uses TRBV14 and TRBJ1-1; tentative D call: TRBD1 (6 bases). CDR1 is SGHDN and CDR2 is FVKESK in the germline V gene. With 4 bases removed from V and 1 base from J, the gap between germline ends came to 16 bases. The CDR3 is made up of 16 amino acids. As DNA, the CDR3 is TGTGCCAGCAGCCCCCTCACCGGGACATCGAACACTGAAGCTTTCTTT. Translating it yields CASSPLTGTSNTEAFF. Using reference TRBV14 and TRBJ1-1 for the parts outside the CDR3, the full variable domain is EAGVTQFPSHSVIEKGQTVTLRCDPISGHDNLYWYRRVMGKEIKFLLHFVKESKQDESGMPNNRFLAERTGGTYSTLKVQPAELEDSGVYFCASSPLTGTSNTEAFFGQGTRLTVV.

This sequence joins TRBV18 and TRBJ1-3, with TRBD1 as a possible D gene (6 bases). This CDR3 is 16 amino acids long. Germline CDR1 reads KGHSH; CDR2 reads LQKENI. The V end lost 6 bases, the J end lost 3 bases, and 18 bases lay between the germline ends. CDR3 sequence: CASSPLDSDNGNTIYF. The CDR3 DNA is TGTGCCAGCTCCCCGTTGGACAGCGATAATGGAAACACCATATATTTT.

This chain joins TRBV6-5 and TRBJ1-2; D call uncertain. Germline CDR1 MNHEY, CDR2 SVGAGI. The ends were cut back, 6 bases at V and 6 bases at J, with 14 bases in the middle. This CDR3 is 13 amino acids long. Here the CDR3 reads CASSREWGNGYTF. The CDR3 nucleotides read TGTGCCAGCAGCCGAGAATGGGGTAATGGCTACACCTTC.

The count of this clone is one. As DNA, the CDR3 is TGCAGTGCTTATGACAGGGTCGAAGCTTTCTTT. Residues: CSAYDRVEAFF. The V call is TRBV20-1, the J call TRBJ1-1; 7 nucleotides agree with TRBD1. Trimming removed 5 bases from V and 8 bases from J; junction bases left unmatched: 5. Germline CDR1 is DFQATT and CDR2 is SNEGSKA (reference sequence). The CDR3 is 11 residues long.

This clone occurred once. The chain recombines TRBV2 with TRBJ1-1; no clear D. Trimming stripped 2 bases from V and 0 bases from J, with 1 base between. This CDR3 is 12 amino acids long. Per germline, CDR1 SNHLY and CDR2 FYNNEI. CDR3 sequence (DNA): TGTGCCAGCAGTGAAATGAACACTGAAGCTTTCTTT. It yields the protein CASSEMNTEAFF. The variable domain in full, completed from reference TRBV2 and TRBJ1-1, reads EPEVTQTPSHQVTQMGQEVILRCVPISNHLYFYWYRQILGQKVEFLVSFYNNEISEKSEIFDDQFSVERPDGSNFTLKIRSTKLEDSAMYFCASSEMNTEAFFGQGTRLTVV.

The chain employs TRBV7-3 and TRBJ2-2; TRBD1 matches 7 bases. J lost 5 bases, V lost 5 bases, and 2 bases had no gene match. The CDR3 consists of 13 residues. CDR1 is SGHTA, CDR2 FQGTGA, per germline. CDR3 sequence (DNA): TGTGCCAGCAGCCCGACAGGGACCGGGGAGCTGTTTTTT. Translation: CASSPTGTGELFF.

The gene calls are TRBV11-2 and TRBJ2-7; 10 bases agree with TRBD2. V lost 5 bases and J lost 2; bases outside the gene matches: 6. Germline CDR1 SGHAT, CDR2 FQNNGV. CDR3 length: 15 amino acids. CDR3 DNA sequence: TGTGCCAGCAGCCTAGCGGGGGTCGACACCTACGAGCAGTACTTC. Protein sequence: CASSLAGVDTYEQYF.

This clone showed up just once. This chain connects TRBV5-5 to TRBJ2-3; D not certain. Trimming removed 7 bases at V and 4 bases at J, with 13 bases between. The CDR3 sequence is 13 residues long. The germline V gene has CDR1 SGHKS and CDR2 YYEKEE (reference sequence). The CDR3: CASSPRVADTQYF. CDR3 sequence (DNA): TGTGCCAGCTCACCTAGGGTAGCAGATACGCAGTATTTT.

The chain combines TRBV28 with TRBJ1-2, with TRBD1 identical over 8 bases. J gave up 4 bases and V 5 bases, and 6 bases lay outside the gene matches. The germline V gene has CDR1 MDHEN and CDR2 SYDVKM. This CDR3 is 14 amino acids long. The CDR3 region is CASSTDRVVYGYTF. Written as DNA, the CDR3 is TGTGCCAGCAGTACGGACAGGGTAGTCTATGGCTACACCTTC.

The gene calls are TRBV12-5 and TRBJ1-6; 10 bases fit TRBD1. The germline V gene has CDR1 LGHNT and CDR2 FRNRAP. The V segment lost 0 bases and the J segment 6 bases; nucleotides outside the gene matches: 5. The CDR3 is made up of 17 amino acids. This chain's CDR3 is CASGLVTGTGVNSPLHF. As DNA, the CDR3 is TGTGCTAGTGGTTTGGTCACCGGGACAGGGGTTAATTCACCCCTCCACTTT.

The rearrangement uses TRBV15 and TRBJ1-1; maybe TRBD1 (5 bases). Germline lookup yields CDR1 LNHNV and CDR2 YYDKDF (reference sequence). This CDR3 spans 14 amino acids. V was clipped by 0 bases and J by 1 base, with 6 bases between them. The CDR3 spells CATSRERGNTEAFF. For the CDR3, the DNA is TGTGCCACCAGCAGAGAGAGGGGGAACACTGAAGCTTTCTTT.

V is TRBV6-5 and J is TRBJ1-1, with 7 bases lining up with TRBD1. Per the germline V gene, CDR1 is MNHEY and CDR2 is SVGAGI. The CDR3 is 14 amino acids. V lost 7 bases and J lost 0; bases outside the gene matches: 5. The CDR3 region is CASIGTDMNTEAFF. Written as DNA, the CDR3 is TGTGCCAGCATTGGGACAGACATGAACACTGAAGCTTTCTTT.

This chain uses TRBV7-7 with TRBJ1-5, with D uncertain. V lost 1 base to trimming and J lost 4 bases, with 5 bases between them. Germline V gene sequence: CDR1 SSHAT, CDR2 FNYEAQ (reference sequence). The CDR3 contains 13 residues. CDR3 in amino acids: CASSLDRNQPQHF. The DNA for the CDR3 is TGTGCCAGCAGCTTAGACAGAAATCAGCCCCAGCATTTT.

The V call is TRBV19, the J call TRBJ1-5, with a possible D match to TRBD1 (5 bases). Germline V gene lookup returns CDR1 LNHDA and CDR2 SQIVND (reference sequence). The V and J ends lost 4 bases and 1 base respectively, with 11 bases between them. The CDR3 covers 15 residues. The CDR3 DNA sequence: TGTGCCAGTAGTACCCGACAGAGAAGCAATCAGCCCCAGCATTTT. It yields the protein CASSTRQRSNQPQHF.

The chain employs TRBV3-1 (or the pseudogene TRBV3-2) and TRBJ2-1; 7 bases map to TRBD1. The CDR3 spans 15 residues. CDR1 and CDR2 from the germline V gene are LGHDT and YNNKEL (reference sequence). Trimming removed 3 bases from V and 5 bases from J; junction bases left unmatched: 7. CDR3 region: CASSHPPGQNNEQFF. The CDR3 DNA is TGTGCCAGCAGCCACCCTCCGGGACAGAACAATGAGCAGTTCTTC.

The chain couples TRBV3-1 (or the pseudogene TRBV3-2) to TRBJ2-5, with 7 bases matching TRBD1. Per the germline V gene, CDR1 is LGHDT and CDR2 is YNNKEL (reference sequence). There are 15 residues in the CDR3. Germline trimming cut 5 bases from V and 2 bases from J; bases unmatched to any gene: 8. CDR3 sequence (DNA): TGTGCCAGCAGCAGAAGGGGGCCAGAACAAGAGACCCAGTACTTC. Amino acids: CASSRRGPEQETQYF.